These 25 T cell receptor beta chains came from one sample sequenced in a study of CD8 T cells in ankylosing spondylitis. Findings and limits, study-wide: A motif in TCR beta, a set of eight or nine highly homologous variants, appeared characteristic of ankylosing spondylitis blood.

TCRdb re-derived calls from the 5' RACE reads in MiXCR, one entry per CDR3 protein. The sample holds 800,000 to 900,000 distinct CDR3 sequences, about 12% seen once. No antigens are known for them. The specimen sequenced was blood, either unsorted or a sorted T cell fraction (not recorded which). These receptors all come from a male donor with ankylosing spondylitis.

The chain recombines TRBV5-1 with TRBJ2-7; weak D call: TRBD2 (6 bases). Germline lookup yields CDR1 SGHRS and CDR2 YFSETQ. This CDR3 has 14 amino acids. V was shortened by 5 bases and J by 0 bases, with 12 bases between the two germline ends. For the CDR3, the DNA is TGCGCCAGCAGTGGAGGGTGGGCCTCCTACGAGCAGTACTTC. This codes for CASSGGWASYEQYF.

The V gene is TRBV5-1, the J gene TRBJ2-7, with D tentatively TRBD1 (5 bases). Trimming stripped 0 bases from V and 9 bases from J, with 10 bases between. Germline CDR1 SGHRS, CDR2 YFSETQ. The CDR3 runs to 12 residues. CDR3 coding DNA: TGCGCCAGCAGCTTGGAGTCCGACAGGCAGTACTTC. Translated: CASSLESDRQYF.

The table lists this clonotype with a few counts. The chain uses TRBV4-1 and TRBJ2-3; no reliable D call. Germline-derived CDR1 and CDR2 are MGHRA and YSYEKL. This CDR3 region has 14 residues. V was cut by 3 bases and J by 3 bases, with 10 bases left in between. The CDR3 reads CASSQWSATDTQYF. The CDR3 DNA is TGCGCCAGCAGCCAGTGGAGTGCGACAGATACGCAGTATTTT.

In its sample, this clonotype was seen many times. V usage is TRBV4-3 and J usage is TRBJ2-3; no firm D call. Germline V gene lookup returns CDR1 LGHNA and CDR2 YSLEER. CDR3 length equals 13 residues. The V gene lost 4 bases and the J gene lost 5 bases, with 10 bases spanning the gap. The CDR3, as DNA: TGCGCCAGCAGCCCCGCTAGAGAAGATACGCAGTATTTT. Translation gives CASSPAREDTQYF.

The CDR3 DNA is TGTGCCCACAGGGGACAGCATGGTTGGCGTGAAGCTTTCTTT. Its translation is CAHRGQHGWREAFF. The gene calls are TRBV6-1 and TRBJ1-1, with 7 bases matching TRBD1. Germline V CDR1 and CDR2: MNHNS, SASEGT. The CDR3 is 14 amino acids. Trimming took 11 bases from V and 7 from J; bases not matched to a gene: 16.

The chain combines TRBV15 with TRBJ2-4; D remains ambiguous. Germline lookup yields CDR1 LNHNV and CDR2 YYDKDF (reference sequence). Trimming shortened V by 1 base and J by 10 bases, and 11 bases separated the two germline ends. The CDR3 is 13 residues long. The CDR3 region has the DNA TGTGCCACCAGCAGAGGGGATGTGGGAATTCAGTACTTC. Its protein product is CATSRGDVGIQYF.

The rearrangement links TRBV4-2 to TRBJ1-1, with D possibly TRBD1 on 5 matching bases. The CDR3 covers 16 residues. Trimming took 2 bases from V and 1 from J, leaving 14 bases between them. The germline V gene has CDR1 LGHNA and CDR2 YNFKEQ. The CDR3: CASSQSVGARNTEAFF. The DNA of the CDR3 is TGTGCCAGCAGCCAATCGGTTGGGGCGCGGAACACTGAAGCTTTCTTT.

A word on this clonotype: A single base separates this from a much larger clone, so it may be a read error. The CDR3: CASSLTGRIETQYF. The CDR3, as DNA: TGTGCCAGCAGCTTGACAGGGCGCATAGAGACCCAGTACTTC. This chain links TRBV7-2 with TRBJ2-5; 7 bases line up with TRBD1. This CDR3 comprises 14 residues. V was clipped by 3 bases and J by 4 bases; unmatched bases: 5. The germline V gene has CDR1 SGHTA and CDR2 FQGNSA. The full variable domain, rest sourced from reference TRBV7-2 and TRBJ2-5, is GAGVSQSPSNKVTEKGKDVELRCDPISGHTALYWYRQSLGQGLEFLIYFQGNSAPDKSGLPSDRFSAERTGGSVSTLTIQRTQQEDSAVYLCASSLTGRIETQYFGPGTRLLVL.

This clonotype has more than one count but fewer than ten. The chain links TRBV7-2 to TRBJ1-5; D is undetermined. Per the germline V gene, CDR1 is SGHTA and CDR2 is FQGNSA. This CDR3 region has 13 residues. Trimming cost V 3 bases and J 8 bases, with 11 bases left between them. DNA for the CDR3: TGTGCCAGCAGCTTGGACTTCCGAAAGCCCCAGCATTTT. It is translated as CASSLDFRKPQHF.

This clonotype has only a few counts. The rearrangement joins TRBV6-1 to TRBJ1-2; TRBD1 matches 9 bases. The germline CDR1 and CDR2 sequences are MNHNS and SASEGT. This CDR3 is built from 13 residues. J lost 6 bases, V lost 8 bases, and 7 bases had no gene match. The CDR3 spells CASVQGAFHGYTF. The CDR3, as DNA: TGTGCCAGCGTACAGGGGGCGTTTCATGGCTACACCTTC.

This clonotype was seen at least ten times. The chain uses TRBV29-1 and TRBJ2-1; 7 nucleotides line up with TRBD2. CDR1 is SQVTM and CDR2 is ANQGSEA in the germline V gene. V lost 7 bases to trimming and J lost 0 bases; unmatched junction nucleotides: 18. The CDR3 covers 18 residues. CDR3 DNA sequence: TGCAGCGGGACTCTTGGGGAAGCGGGGTTCGGCTCCTACAATGAGCAGTTCTTC. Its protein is CSGTLGEAGFGSYNEQFF.

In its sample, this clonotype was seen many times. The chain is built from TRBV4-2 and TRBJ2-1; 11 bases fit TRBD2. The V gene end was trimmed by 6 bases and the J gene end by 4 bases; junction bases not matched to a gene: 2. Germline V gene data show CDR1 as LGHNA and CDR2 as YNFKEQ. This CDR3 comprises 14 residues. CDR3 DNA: TGTGCCAGCAGGGGACTAGCGGCTTACAATGAGCAGTTCTTC. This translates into CASRGLAAYNEQFF.

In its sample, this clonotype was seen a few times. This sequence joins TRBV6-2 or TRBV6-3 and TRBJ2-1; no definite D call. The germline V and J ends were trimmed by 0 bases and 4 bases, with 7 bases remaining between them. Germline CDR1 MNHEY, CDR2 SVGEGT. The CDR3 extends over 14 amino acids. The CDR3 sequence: CASSYSLGYNEQFF. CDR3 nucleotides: TGTGCCAGCAGTTACTCGTTGGGGTACAATGAGCAGTTCTTC.

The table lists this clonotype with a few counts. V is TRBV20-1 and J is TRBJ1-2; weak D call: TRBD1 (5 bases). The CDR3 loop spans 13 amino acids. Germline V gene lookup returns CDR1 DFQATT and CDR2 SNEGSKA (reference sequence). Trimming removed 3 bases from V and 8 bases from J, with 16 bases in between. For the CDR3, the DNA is TGCAGTGCTAGGGGAGGTCCATGGGACGGCTACACCTTC. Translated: CSARGGPWDGYTF.

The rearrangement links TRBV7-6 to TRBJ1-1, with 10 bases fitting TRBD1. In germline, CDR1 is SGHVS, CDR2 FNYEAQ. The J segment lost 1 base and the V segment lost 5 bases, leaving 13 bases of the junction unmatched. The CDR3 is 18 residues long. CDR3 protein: CASSLPVIGQGGNTEAFF. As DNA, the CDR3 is TGTGCCAGCAGCCTACCAGTAATAGGACAGGGGGGGAACACTGAAGCTTTCTTT.

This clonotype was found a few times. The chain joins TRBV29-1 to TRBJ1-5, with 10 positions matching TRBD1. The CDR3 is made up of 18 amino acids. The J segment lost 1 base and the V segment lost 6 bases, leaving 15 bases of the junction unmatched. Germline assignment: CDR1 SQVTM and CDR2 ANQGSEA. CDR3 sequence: CSVAGTGVGYWSNQPQHF. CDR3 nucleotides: TGCAGCGTAGCCGGGACAGGGGTTGGTTATTGGAGCAATCAGCCCCAGCATTTT.

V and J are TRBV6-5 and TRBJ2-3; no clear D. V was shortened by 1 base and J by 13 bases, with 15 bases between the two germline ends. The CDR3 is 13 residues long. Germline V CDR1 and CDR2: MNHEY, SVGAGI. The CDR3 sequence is CASSYYSTYNEYF. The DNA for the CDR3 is TGTGCCAGCAGTTACTATTCGACCTACAACGAGTATTTT.

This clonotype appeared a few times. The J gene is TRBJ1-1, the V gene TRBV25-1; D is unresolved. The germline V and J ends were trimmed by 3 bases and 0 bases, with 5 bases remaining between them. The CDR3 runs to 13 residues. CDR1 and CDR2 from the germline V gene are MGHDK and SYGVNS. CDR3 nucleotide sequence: TGTGCCAGCAGTGATCTCCTGAACACTGAAGCTTTCTTT. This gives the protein CASSDLLNTEAFF.

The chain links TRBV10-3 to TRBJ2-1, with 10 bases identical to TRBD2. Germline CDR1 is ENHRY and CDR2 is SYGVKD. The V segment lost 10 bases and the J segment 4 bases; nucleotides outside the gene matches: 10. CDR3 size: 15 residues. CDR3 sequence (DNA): TGTGCCACACAAAGCGGGAGGGAATCATACAATGAGCAGTTCTTC. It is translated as CATQSGRESYNEQFF.

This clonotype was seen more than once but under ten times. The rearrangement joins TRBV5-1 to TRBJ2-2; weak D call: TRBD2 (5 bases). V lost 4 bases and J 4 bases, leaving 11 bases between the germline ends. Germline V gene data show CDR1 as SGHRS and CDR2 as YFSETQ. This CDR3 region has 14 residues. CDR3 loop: CASSGLITTGELFF. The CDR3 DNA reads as TGCGCCAGCAGCGGACTGATAACCACCGGGGAGCTGTTTTTT. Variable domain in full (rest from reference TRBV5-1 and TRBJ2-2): KAGVTQTPRYLIKTRGQQVTLSCSPISGHRSVSWYQQTPGQGLQFLFEYFSETQRNKGNFPGRFSGRQFSNSRSEMNVSTLELGDSALYLCASSGLITTGELFFGEGSRLTVL.

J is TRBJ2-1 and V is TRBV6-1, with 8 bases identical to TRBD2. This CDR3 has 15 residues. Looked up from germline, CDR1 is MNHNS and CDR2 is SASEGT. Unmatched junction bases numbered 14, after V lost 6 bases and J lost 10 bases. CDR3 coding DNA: TGTGCCAGCAGGGTACGGGGGGGGGCACTCGACGAGCAGTTCTTC. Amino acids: CASRVRGGALDEQFF.

For the CDR3, the DNA is TGTGCCAGCAGCGTACAGGGCCAGGCAGATACGCAGTATTTT. Amino acids: CASSVQGQADTQYF. The chain couples TRBV9 to TRBJ2-3; a weak D match, TRBD1 (5 bases). The CDR3 contains 14 residues. V was clipped by 1 base and J by 4 bases, with 10 bases between them. Per the germline V gene, CDR1 is SGDLS and CDR2 is YYNGEE.

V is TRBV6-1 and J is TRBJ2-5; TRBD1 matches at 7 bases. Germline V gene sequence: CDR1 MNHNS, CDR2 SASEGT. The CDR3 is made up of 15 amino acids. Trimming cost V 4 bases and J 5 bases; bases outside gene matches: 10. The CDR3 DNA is TGTGCCAGCAGTGGAGCAGGGGGTTTAGTGGAGACCCAGTACTTC. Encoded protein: CASSGAGGLVETQYF.

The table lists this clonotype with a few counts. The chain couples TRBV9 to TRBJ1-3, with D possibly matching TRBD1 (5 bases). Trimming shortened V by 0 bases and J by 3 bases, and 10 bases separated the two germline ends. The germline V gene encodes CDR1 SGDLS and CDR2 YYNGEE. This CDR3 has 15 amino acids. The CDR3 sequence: CASSVDGGFGNTIYF. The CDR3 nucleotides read TGTGCCAGCAGCGTAGACGGGGGGTTTGGAAACACCATATATTTT.

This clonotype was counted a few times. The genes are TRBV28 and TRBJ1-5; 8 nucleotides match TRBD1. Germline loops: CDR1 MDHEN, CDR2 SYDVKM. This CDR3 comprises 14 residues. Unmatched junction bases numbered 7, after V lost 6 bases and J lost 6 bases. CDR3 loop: CASRRTGSGQPQHF. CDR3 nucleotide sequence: TGTGCCAGCAGAAGGACAGGGTCGGGTCAGCCCCAGCATTTT.